This T cell receptor (beta chain) was identified in a study of T cells in Graves' hyperthyroidism and ophthalmopathy (dated by TCRdb to the late 2010s). As for the study more broadly: Peripheral blood samples were taken at initial diagnosis, before any treatment was given. TCR V-J signatures able to tell the groups apart were searched for in a discovery cohort of 90 to 100 patients, of whom more than 40 had Graves' ophthalmopathy and 57 had stable Graves' hyperthyroidism. An independent validation cohort of fewer than 20 hyperthyroidism patients and about 15 patients who later progressed to ophthalmopathy tested prospective prediction of ophthalmopathy. For training and testing, the 80 to 100 patients in the discovery cohort were randomly divided in a 7:3 ratio. The study also compared thyroid tissue and blood T-cell repertoires from five or six Graves' hyperthyroidism patients. Once sampling was done, hyperthyroidism patients were given methimazole at a starting dose of 30 mg daily, whereas ophthalmopathy patients were given high-dose intravenous methylprednisolone. The paper describes TCR Vbeta CDR3 sequencing of around 140 peripheral blood samples, made up of 43 ophthalmopathy patients, around 78 hyperthyroidism patients and 17 progressor patients. General study outcomes and caveats: Most expanded thyroid clonotypes (frequency above 0.001) were also detected in blood, a finding suggesting that blood repertoires may reflect thyroid immune responses. No statistical method was used to fix the sample size in advance, and group allocation was not hidden from the investigators. A 13 V-J signature model separated ophthalmopathy from stable hyperthyroidism, with around 88% sensitivity and about 81% specificity in cross-validation and 80%/75% in testing. In validation, the model predicted progression to ophthalmopathy with just under 71% sensitivity and about 72% specificity, a median of about 6 months before onset.

In the ophthalmopathy patients, disease was moderately to severely active, with a Clinical Activity Score of 3 or more, a NOSPECS grade of 4 or more, and a duration of less than 3 months. Patients with uncontrolled infections, other autoimmune diseases, pregnancy or lactation were excluded. Diagnoses relied on clinical symptoms, serum thyroxine and TRAb, thyroid ultrasound and orbital computed tomography. PBMCs were isolated from around 10 ml of fresh peripheral blood by Ficoll-Paque density gradient centrifugation. Total RNA was extracted with Trizol reagent, and quality was checked on an Agilent 2100 Bioanalyzer. This clonotype occurred a few times. Its specific antigen is unknown. One base away there is no much larger clone; base qualities are not given. TCR beta CDR3 regions were amplified from RNA transcripts. A first-round RT-PCR of the TCR CDR3 used the HTBI primer set with the Qiagen OneStep RT-PCR kit. The libraries were constructed in a second round of multiplex PCR and then size-selected and purified. Libraries were sequenced paired-end with 100 bp reads on an Illumina HiSeq2000. The paper's data handling went like this. Raw data were processed with SOAPnuke, discarding reads with adapters, uncalled bases, mean Phred below 15, or no exact constant-primer or identifier match. COPE v1.2.5 was used to merge the high-quality paired reads, and each unique nucleotide sequence was defined as a clonotype. MiTCR v1.1 was used to align the clonotypes against IMGT TRBV, TRBD and TRBJ reference segments. Analysis was restricted to V-J combinations with a frequency above 0.0001, which covered about 99% of repertoires. The TCS score was defined as F50 (clonal expansion) divided by E x V (chaos), with BLOSUM62-based TCRdist calculated between CDR3 peptides within each V-J. Welch's t-statistics and random forest reduced 514 V-J features to about 12, which were used in a naive Bayes classifier (R e1071). TCRdb cleaned the public reads at Q25 with fastp, built clones with MiXCR and kept in-frame beta chains. Each record represents a unique CDR3 protein, reported with the most common genes and DNA among its rows. For this entry, the V and J calls and clone size follow TCRdb and not the study's own pipeline. The sample data list about 270,000 distinct CDR3 sequences, and approximately 20% of these were observed just once. The ten largest clones capture around 60% of the sample.

Sequencing was performed on blood. This receptor was identified in a man aged 30 to 39 with Graves' ophthalmopathy.

The DNA reads TGTGCCAGCAGTAGGACAGTCGTTAATTCACCCCTCCACTTT. The translation is CASSRTVVNSPLHF. The chain was built from TRBV2 and TRBJ1-6, with TRBD1 perhaps the D gene, on 6 matching bases. CDR1 SNHLY and CDR2 FYNNEI were looked up in the germline V gene. The CDR3 holds 14 amino acids from the cysteine to the phenylalanine. The sequence is cut down to CDR3 DNA, 42 bases in frame from base 1. V lost 5 bases and J lost 6 bases; the stretch between them is 11 bases long.